This T cell receptor (beta chain) emerged from a study of PD-L1 blockade in urothelial cancer. Study at large: Counts from blood samples showed a median of roughly 150,000 T cells.

There are a few counts of this clone. TCRdb keeps only in-frame clones here, not all; method: immunoSEQ multiplex PCR. Of 35,000 to 45,000 clones in the sample, over 70% are singletons; the top ten hold 3% to 4.5%. This receptor was identified in a man between 70 and 80 years old with urothelial cancer. This material consisted of PBMCs, taken around atezolizumab (anti-PD-L1) treatment.

The CDR3 nucleotides are TGTGCCAGCAGCTTGCAACGGGGGAATCAGCCCCAGCATTTT. It yields the protein CASSLQRGNQPQHF. The gene calls are TRBV5-6 and TRBJ1-5; weak D call: TRBD1 (5 bases). This CDR3 comprises 14 residues. CDR1 SGHDT and CDR2 YYEEEE come from the germline V gene. V was clipped by 1 base and J by 4 bases, with 9 bases between them.